The 28 T cell receptor beta chains in this list originate from one sample, sequenced in a study of blood T cell repertoires in COVID-19. Assay: immunoSEQ multiplex PCR; the TCRdb copy retains only in-frame clones and omits some. The sample lists approximately 94,000 clones, approximately 89% occurring once. Sequencing used peripheral blood. Every receptor here comes from a man aged 45 to 65 with active COVID-19.

This chain's CDR3 is CASSLNIGQGLEAFF. The CDR3 DNA reads as TGTGCCAGCAGCTTAAATATAGGGCAGGGACTTGAAGCTTTCTTT. V is TRBV7-3 and J is TRBJ1-1, with D perhaps TRBD1 (5 bases). The CDR3 has 15 amino acids. CDR1 and CDR2 (germline): SGHTA, FQGTGA. Trimming took 1 base from V and 7 from J, leaving 16 bases between them.

The chain joins TRBV6-2 or TRBV6-3 to TRBJ2-2, with TRBD2 matching 7 bases. The CDR3 length is 15 residues. J gave up 5 bases and V 7 bases, and 10 bases lay outside the gene matches. Germline CDR1 is MNHEY and CDR2 is SVGEGT. The CDR3 sequence: CASTPSGQATGELFF. In DNA form, the CDR3 reads TGTGCCAGCACCCCTAGCGGCCAAGCAACCGGGGAGCTGTTTTTT.

V and J are TRBV5-4 and TRBJ2-1; no firm D call. Germline CDR1 reads SGHNT; CDR2 reads YYREEE (reference sequence). This CDR3 region has 14 residues. The V end lost 0 bases, the J end lost 4 bases, and 8 bases lay between the germline ends. CDR3 coding DNA: TGTGCCAGCAGCTTGGTGCCGGAGTACAATGAGCAGTTCTTC. Protein product: CASSLVPEYNEQFF.

The V and J genes are TRBV30 and TRBJ1-2; D perhaps matches TRBD1 (5 bases). This CDR3 region has 14 residues. V lost 4 bases and J lost 4, with 16 bases in between. Per germline, CDR1 GTSNPN and CDR2 SVGIG (reference sequence). CDR3 DNA: TGTGCCTGGATAAGTAAGGGCAGGGTCTATGGCTACACCTTC. Translation gives CAWISKGRVYGYTF.

The gene calls are TRBV2 and TRBJ2-3; no clear D gene. V dropped 4 bases and J dropped 3 bases, with 5 bases sitting between them. Germline V CDR1 and CDR2: SNHLY, FYNNEI. This CDR3 has 12 amino acids. CDR3 in DNA: TGTGCCAGCAGTGTAATTACAGATACGCAGTATTTT. Translated, it gives CASSVITDTQYF.

The chain links TRBV2 to TRBJ1-2, with D possibly matching TRBD1 (6 bases). Deletions cut 7 bases from V and 4 bases from J, with 10 bases between. CDR3 length: 12 residues. Germline lookup yields CDR1 SNHLY and CDR2 FYNNEI. This CDR3 is CASNLDSYGYTF. The CDR3, as DNA: TGTGCCAGCAACCTGGACAGCTATGGCTACACCTTC.

The chain carries TRBV7-9 and TRBJ1-1; 7 bases agree with TRBD1. This CDR3 has 14 amino acids. CDR1 and CDR2 from the germline V gene are SEHNR and FQNEAQ (reference sequence). The trim removed 5 bases at V and 4 bases at J, leaving 7 bases unmatched. The CDR3 spells CASSNRQGGTEAFF. The CDR3 nucleotides are TGTGCCAGCAGCAACCGACAGGGCGGCACTGAAGCTTTCTTT. Supplemented by reference TRBV7-9 and TRBJ1-1, the full variable domain reads DTGVSQNPRHKITKRGQNVTFRCDPISEHNRLYWYRQTLGQGPEFLTYFQNEAQLEKSRLLSDRFSAERPKGSFSTLEIQRTEQGDSAMYLCASSNRQGGTEAFFGQGTRLTVV.

The V call is TRBV5-8, the J call TRBJ2-7; 8 nucleotides match TRBD1. The V gene end was trimmed by 1 base and the J gene end by 6 bases; junction bases not matched to a gene: 3. CDR3 length equals 13 residues. CDR1 is SGHTS and CDR2 is YDEGEE in the germline V gene. CDR3 region: CASSLTGGREQYF. Here the CDR3 DNA reads TGTGCCAGCAGCTTGACAGGGGGACGCGAGCAGTACTTC.

Only a few counts were recorded for this clone. The chain is built from TRBV7-9 and TRBJ1-4; no clear D. The V and J ends lost 2 bases and 15 bases respectively, with 13 bases between them. CDR3 size: 12 residues. CDR1 is SEHNR and CDR2 is FQNEAQ in the germline V gene (reference sequence). This CDR3 is CASSLSGWGMFF. CDR3 DNA: TGTGCCAGCAGCTTATCGGGGTGGGGAATGTTTTTT. Looking up the rest from reference TRBV7-9 and TRBJ1-4 gives the full variable domain: DTGVSQNPRHKITKRGQNVTFRCDPISEHNRLYWYRQTLGQGPEFLTYFQNEAQLEKSRLLSDRFSAERPKGSFSTLEIQRTEQGDSAMYLCASSLSGWGMFFGSGTQLSVL.

The chain is built from TRBV5-5 and TRBJ2-7, with unresolved D. CDR3 size: 17 residues. The germline V and J ends were trimmed by 2 bases and 0 bases, with 18 bases remaining between them. The germline V gene encodes CDR1 SGHKS and CDR2 YYEKEE (reference sequence). The CDR3 DNA reads TGTGCCAGCAGCTTAACCCTCGGAGAGGTCTACTCCTACGAGCAGTACGTC. Amino acid sequence: CASSLTLGEVYSYEQYV.

The J gene is TRBJ1-1, the V gene TRBV18; D unresolved. V lost 3 bases and J lost 0, with 8 bases in between. The CDR3 is made up of 14 amino acids. Per the germline V gene, CDR1 is KGHSH and CDR2 is LQKENI. The CDR3 reads CASSPSGLNTEAFF. CDR3 coding DNA: TGTGCCAGCTCACCTTCGGGGTTGAACACTGAAGCTTTCTTT.

The gene calls are TRBV5-4 and TRBJ2-7, with a possible D match to TRBD2 (6 bases). V was clipped by 2 bases and J by 7 bases, with 19 bases between them. The CDR3 is made up of 15 amino acids. Germline values: CDR1 SGHNT, CDR2 YYREEE (reference sequence). The CDR3 DNA is TGTGCCAGCAGCTTAGGTGGGAGGTCGGGGAGTGAGCAGTACGTC. Translation: CASSLGGRSGSEQYV.

In this sample, this clone turned up a few times. The chain carries TRBV18 and TRBJ2-7; a weak D match, TRBD1 (6 bases). V lost 6 bases, J lost 4 bases, and 10 bases lay in between. CDR1 and CDR2 (germline): KGHSH, LQKENI. The CDR3 contains 12 residues. For the CDR3, the DNA is TGTGCCAGCTCGAGGCAGGGGTACGAGCAGTACTTC. Protein product: CASSRQGYEQYF.

The V and J genes are TRBV9 and TRBJ1-6; 10 bases agree with TRBD1. CDR3 length equals 15 residues. V lost 6 bases to trimming and J lost 7 bases; unmatched junction nucleotides: 7. Germline CDR1 SGDLS, CDR2 YYNGEE. The CDR3 is CASTDRTGGNSPLHF. CDR3 in DNA: TGTGCCAGCACCGATCGGACAGGGGGGAATTCACCCCTCCACTTT.

This clone was recorded a few times. The gene calls are TRBV18 and TRBJ1-5, with D perhaps TRBD1 (6 bases). Germline V gene sequence: CDR1 KGHSH, CDR2 LQKENI. The CDR3 spans 14 residues. Between the trimmed V and J ends, which lost 2 bases and 1 base, there was a span of 6 bases. CDR3 protein: CASSPGQSNQPQHF. CDR3 bases: TGTGCCAGCTCACCAGGACAGAGCAATCAGCCCCAGCATTTT. The full variable domain, rest sourced from reference TRBV18 and TRBJ1-5, is NAGVMQNPRHLVRRRGQEARLRCSPMKGHSHVYWYRQLPEEGLKFMVYLQKENIIDESGMPKERFSAEFPKEGPSILRIQQVVRGDSAAYFCASSPGQSNQPQHFGDGTRLSIL.

This clone was detected only once. V is TRBV6-2 or TRBV6-3 and J is TRBJ2-1; D unclear. V shed 6 bases and J shed 7 bases, with 10 bases lying between them. The CDR3 contains 12 residues. Germline CDR1 reads MNHEY; CDR2 reads SVGEGT. The CDR3 region is CASSSNSNEQFF. The CDR3 nucleotides are TGTGCCAGCAGCTCTAACTCGAATGAGCAGTTCTTC.

The chain couples TRBV30 to TRBJ1-3; tentatively, D is TRBD1 (5 bases). Deletions cut 8 bases from V and 0 bases from J, with 14 bases between. Germline V CDR1 and CDR2: GTSNPN, SVGIG (reference sequence). CDR3 length equals 14 residues. The CDR3 DNA reads TGTGCCCGAGCTGACAGTCACTCTGGAAACACCATATATTTT. Translating it yields CARADSHSGNTIYF.

About this clone: This specimen includes other DNA sequences encoding the same CDR3. The rearrangement links TRBV3-1 (or the pseudogene TRBV3-2) to TRBJ1-5, with 7 bases lining up with TRBD1. The CDR3 totals 14 residues. CDR1 and CDR2 (germline): LGHDT, YNNKEL (reference sequence). Trimming at V came to 1 base and at J to 4 bases, leaving 1 base not matched to a gene. The CDR3, as DNA: TGTGCCAGCAGCCAAGGACAGGGAAATCAGCCCCAGCATTTT. Translation gives CASSQGQGNQPQHF.

This chain joins TRBV14 and TRBJ2-1, with 11 nucleotides matching TRBD2. Trimming took 4 bases from V and 8 from J; bases not matched to a gene: 13. The CDR3 loop spans 17 amino acids. Germline CDR1 is SGHDN and CDR2 is FVKESK. The CDR3 nucleotides are TGTGCCAGCAGCCCCCTGGGTAGCGGGGGGGCGTTTGATGAGCAGTTCTTC. Translation: CASSPLGSGGAFDEQFF.

The rearrangement uses TRBV5-1 and TRBJ2-1; weak D call: TRBD2 (7 bases). Germline CDR1 is SGHRS and CDR2 is YFSETQ. The CDR3 extends over 15 amino acids. Trimming pared 3 bases from V and 0 bases from J, leaving 10 bases between. This CDR3 reads CASSSGGPSYNEQFF. Written as DNA, the CDR3 is TGCGCCAGCAGCTCCGGGGGGCCCTCCTACAATGAGCAGTTCTTC.

This clone was observed a handful of times. V gene TRBV5-4 combines with J gene TRBJ2-3; TRBD2 aligns across 8 bases. V lost 4 bases to trimming and J lost 7 bases; unmatched junction nucleotides: 11. The CDR3 covers 15 residues. Germline assignment: CDR1 SGHNT and CDR2 YYREEE (reference sequence). The CDR3 loop reads CASSREASGSYTQYF. CDR3 coding DNA: TGTGCCAGCAGCCGTGAGGCGAGCGGGAGTTATACGCAGTATTTT.

The rearrangement links TRBV9 to TRBJ2-1; TRBD1 is a possible D gene (5 bases). Germline CDR1 and CDR2: SGDLS and YYNGEE. This CDR3 comprises 15 residues. With 1 base removed from V and 9 bases from J, the gap between germline ends came to 17 bases. CDR3 nucleotide sequence: TGTGCCAGCAGCGTAAAAGGGGAATGGTACGGTGAGCAGTTCTTC. Translated: CASSVKGEWYGEQFF.

V gene TRBV7-2 combines with J gene TRBJ1-4, with 9 bases aligning to TRBD1. V lost 3 bases and J lost 8; bases outside the gene matches: 4. The CDR3 loop spans 14 amino acids. The germline V gene encodes CDR1 SGHTA and CDR2 FQGNSA. This CDR3 is CASSLGQGWEKLFF. The DNA for the CDR3 is TGTGCCAGCAGCTTGGGACAGGGATGGGAAAAACTGTTTTTT.

The V gene is TRBV11-1, the J gene TRBJ1-5; 8 nucleotides align to TRBD1. J lost 3 bases, V lost 5 bases, and 6 bases had no gene match. Germline loops: CDR1 SGHAT, CDR2 FQDESV (reference sequence). This CDR3 has 15 amino acids. CDR3 residues: CASSPTTGANQPQHF. CDR3 nucleotides: TGTGCCAGCAGCCCAACGACAGGGGCCAATCAGCCCCAGCATTTT.

This chain connects TRBV2 to TRBJ1-4; 7 positions match TRBD1. The CDR3 spans 15 residues. CDR1 is SNHLY and CDR2 is FYNNEI in the germline V gene. V was clipped by 6 bases and J by 10 bases; unmatched bases: 14. CDR3 bases: TGTGCCAGCAGAGTCCGACAGGGAATGCTGCGAAAACTGTTTTTT. It encodes CASRVRQGMLRKLFF.

This chain uses TRBV29-1 with TRBJ2-1, with 7 nucleotides matching TRBD2. The CDR3 has 12 amino acids. With 7 bases clipped from V and 7 bases from J, the junction kept 7 bases outside the gene matches. Germline V CDR1 and CDR2: SQVTM, ANQGSEA. In nucleotides, the CDR3 is TGCAGCGGAGGGCGGGGAGGGAATGAGCAGTTCTTC. This sequence encodes CSGGRGGNEQFF.

This clone was observed a single time. Written as DNA, the CDR3 is TGTGCCAGCACGTTGACTAGCGGAAGGGGGGAGCTGTTTTTT. This gives the protein CASTLTSGRGELFF. This rearrangement joins TRBV2 to TRBJ2-2, with 9 bases aligning to TRBD2. CDR3 size: 14 residues. Per the germline V gene, CDR1 is SNHLY and CDR2 is FYNNEI. The J segment lost 8 bases and the V segment lost 7 bases, leaving 8 bases of the junction unmatched.

The genes are TRBV3-1 (or the pseudogene TRBV3-2) and TRBJ1-3; D remains unclear. The germline CDR1 and CDR2 sequences are LGHDT and YNNKEL (reference sequence). CDR3 length: 15 residues. Trimming took off 4 bases at V and 0 bases at J, with 10 bases between the two ends. DNA for the CDR3: TGTGCCAGCAGCCTGGGCTCCCACTCTGGAAACACCATATATTTT. It yields the protein CASSLGSHSGNTIYF.